A selection of T cell receptor beta chains follows, all from one sample in a study of T cells after yellow fever vaccination. TCRdb itself ran the 5' RACE reads through MiXCR, one entry per CDR3 protein. The data contain 450,000 to 600,000 distinct CDR3 sequences, approximately 12% of them singletons. The sequencing here drew on PBMCs, taken on the day of the yellow fever booster vaccination. The source is a man aged 30 to 45 who received the YFV17D yellow fever vaccine. CDR3s include the opening cysteine and the closing phenylalanine or tryptophan. The D gene is left open where the match is weak. Clone size, where shown, is once, few, many, or a class for clones that have expanded.

J: TRBJ2-3
D: NA
size: NA
V: TRBV7-9
DNA: TGTGCCAGCAGCTCCCGGCTCGGGAGTGCAGATACGCAGTATTTT
CDR3: CASSSRLGSADTQYF

J: TRBJ1-1
D: NA
size: few
V: TRBV6-1
DNA: TGTGCCAGTATAATGAGCACTGAAGCTTTCTTT
CDR3: CASIMSTEAFF

J: TRBJ1-1
D: NA
size: NA
V: TRBV12-3/TRBV12-4
DNA: TGTGCCAGCACCGTAGGACCTGGCGGTCCTGAAGCTTTCTTT
CDR3: CASTVGPGGPEAFF

J: TRBJ2-3
D: NA
size: NA
V: TRBV29-1
DNA: TGCAGCGTCTGTCCCGGGAGCACAGATACGCAGTATTTT
CDR3: CSVCPGSTDTQYF

J: TRBJ2-7
D: NA
size: NA
V: TRBV12-3/TRBV12-4
DNA: TGTGCCAGCAGTAACTCCCGGGACATTTACTCCTACGAGCAGTACTTC
CDR3: CASSNSRDIYSYEQYF

J: TRBJ1-1
D: NA
size: NA
V: TRBV12-3/TRBV12-4
DNA: TGTGCCAGCAGCCCATTTGTAGGGAGCACTGAAGCTTTCTTT
CDR3: CASSPFVGSTEAFF

J: TRBJ1-1
D: NA
size: few
V: TRBV7-2
DNA: TGTGCCAGCAGCTATAGGGGGTCGGGCACTGAAGCTTTCTTT
CDR3: CASSYRGSGTEAFF

J: TRBJ2-2
D: NA
size: NA
V: TRBV7-8
DNA: TGTGCCAGCAGCTCATCCATCTACACCGGGGAGCTGTTTTTT
CDR3: CASSSSIYTGELFF

J: TRBJ2-1
D: TRBD2
size: many
V: TRBV24-1
DNA: TGTGCCACCAGTGACCCGTTCCTAGCGGGAGGGCCCAATGAGCAGTTCTTC
CDR3: CATSDPFLAGGPNEQFF

J: TRBJ2-7
D: TRBD2
size: NA
V: TRBV3-1
DNA: TGTGCCAGCAGCCGTAGCGGGAGTGTGTCCTACGAGCAGTACTTC
CDR3: CASSRSGSVSYEQYF

J: TRBJ2-1
D: NA
size: few
V: TRBV20-1
DNA: TGCAGTGCTAGAGATAACGGGCGGGAGCAGTTCTTC
CDR3: CSARDNGREQFF

J: TRBJ1-1
D: NA
size: few
V: TRBV20-1
DNA: TGCAGTGCTAGAGCGGGAGGGGACTTGGGCACTGAAGCTTTCTTT
CDR3: CSARAGGDLGTEAFF

J: TRBJ1-5
D: TRBD1
size: many
V: TRBV5-5
DNA: TGTGCCAGCAGCTTCGGAGGGGGCGACCAGCCCCAGCATTTT
CDR3: CASSFGGGDQPQHF

J: TRBJ2-7
D: TRBD2
size: many
V: TRBV12-3/TRBV12-4
DNA: TGTGCCAGGCCGGGACTAGCGGGAAAGGGGTACGAGCAGTACTTC
CDR3: CARPGLAGKGYEQYF

J: TRBJ2-7
D: NA
size: NA
V: TRBV9
DNA: TGTGCCAGCAGCGTTGGAGGGCCTATGGGCGAGCAGTACTTC
CDR3: CASSVGGPMGEQYF

J: TRBJ2-1
D: NA
size: NA
V: TRBV29-1
DNA: TGCAGCCCTAGGGGACCCACCGATGAGCAGTTCTTC
CDR3: CSPRGPTDEQFF